What follows describes a single TCR beta chain. The sample originates from a study of blood T cell repertoires in COVID-19. Study-level information: COVID-19 samples from acute and convalescent phases originated in the United States, Italy and Spain.

Trimming shortened V by 2 bases and J by 4 bases, and 11 bases separated the two germline ends. Germline loops: CDR1 LGHDT, CDR2 YNNKEL (reference sequence). The CDR3 spans 14 residues. The repertoire was sequenced with immunoSEQ multiplex PCR; TCRdb's copy has only in-frame clones and lacks some. The profile shows about 190,000 clones, roughly 73% of them singletons. This TCR was sampled from an elderly woman with active or convalescent COVID-19. Sequenced sample: peripheral blood. The chain employs TRBV3-1 (or the pseudogene TRBV3-2) and TRBJ2-5, with D possibly being TRBD2 (6 bases). CDR3 nucleotide sequence: TGTGCCAGCAGCCAAACCTGGAGGGGAGAGACCCAGTACTTC. Translation gives CASSQTWRGETQYF.